This T cell receptor (beta chain) was observed in a study of T cell responses to AZD1222 COVID-19 vaccine. This CDR3 has 20 residues. The germline V gene encodes CDR1 SGHTA and CDR2 FQGTGA. V lost 1 base, J lost 3 bases, and 17 bases stayed unmatched. Here immunoSEQ multiplex PCR was the method, and the copy in TCRdb shows in-frame clones only, minus some. The sample includes 110,000 to 150,000 clones, about 94% of them seen just once. Only a few counts were recorded for this clone. The antigen remains unidentified. Study-wide results and caveats: The sample set comprised mostly white British donors with more females, and clonal diversity was possibly underestimated.

The chain employs TRBV7-3 and TRBJ2-2, with TRBD2 identical over 7 bases. The receptor comes from an adult in good health. Sequences were derived from peripheral blood, sampled on day 0 of AZD1222 vaccination. The CDR3 DNA sequence: TGTGCCAGCAGCTTAATAGGTCGGGCGGGGGATAGAAGATACACCGGGGAGCTGTTTTTT. This encodes CASSLIGRAGDRRYTGELFF.